This is a list of T cell receptor beta chains from one sample in a study of Graves' ophthalmopathy and Graves' hyperthyroidism. TCRdb itself ran the multiplex PCR reads through MiXCR, one entry per CDR3 protein. Of some 750,000 distinct CDR3 sequences listed, roughly 41% are singletons. Sequenced sample: peripheral blood. The receptor set was obtained from an adult man with Graves' ophthalmopathy. Each CDR3 is given with its conserved first and last residue. A D gene is named only where the DNA matches it firmly. Size tells how often a clone was seen (once, few, many) or the class of an expanded clone, and some rows leave it out.

v_gene: TRBV15; j_gene: TRBJ1-5; abundance: many; d_gene: TRBD1; CDR3nt: TGTGCCACCAGCAGGGGGACAGGGGTTCAGCCCCAGCATTTT; CDR3aa: CATSRGTGVQPQHF
v_gene: TRBV19; j_gene: TRBJ2-7; abundance: -; d_gene: -; CDR3nt: TGTGCCTGGAGTGTTACAGGCCACTCCTACGAGCAGTACTTC; CDR3aa: CAWSVTGHSYEQYF
v_gene: TRBV10-3; j_gene: TRBJ1-4; abundance: -; d_gene: -; CDR3nt: TGTGCCGGGGGGACGCAACGGATAATGAAAAAACTGTTTTTT; CDR3aa: CAGGTQRIMKKLFF
v_gene: TRBV9; j_gene: TRBJ1-4; abundance: -; d_gene: TRBD1; CDR3nt: TGTGCCACCTTCAGGGGGCGGCGTGAAAAACTGTTTTTT; CDR3aa: CATFRGRREKLFF
v_gene: TRBV7-3; j_gene: TRBJ1-2; abundance: -; d_gene: -; CDR3nt: TGTGCCAGCAGCCTCGTGGGGGGCGATAACTATGGCTACACCTTC; CDR3aa: CASSLVGGDNYGYTF
v_gene: TRBV10-3; j_gene: TRBJ2-7; abundance: -; d_gene: TRBD1; CDR3nt: TGTGCCATCAAAGCAGGTATTGGCCGGGACAGGGAGAACGAGCAGTACTTC; CDR3aa: CAIKAGIGRDRENEQYF
v_gene: TRBV2; j_gene: TRBJ2-5; abundance: many; d_gene: TRBD1; CDR3nt: TGTGCCAGCAATGATCTGGGACAGCAAGAGACCCAGTACTTC; CDR3aa: CASNDLGQQETQYF
v_gene: TRBV7-9; j_gene: TRBJ2-3; abundance: -; d_gene: TRBD2; CDR3nt: TGTGCCAGCACCCCCGCGGGACTAGAAACAGATACGCAGTATTTT; CDR3aa: CASTPAGLETDTQYF
v_gene: TRBV7-9; j_gene: TRBJ2-5; abundance: -; d_gene: -; CDR3nt: TGTGCCAGCAGCCCCGAGTGGCAAGAGACCCAGTACTTC; CDR3aa: CASSPEWQETQYF
v_gene: TRBV7-2; j_gene: TRBJ1-6; abundance: -; d_gene: -; CDR3nt: TGTGCCAGCAGCCACGACCGCGGGTCCGCCCTCCACTTT; CDR3aa: CASSHDRGSALHF
v_gene: TRBV7-2; j_gene: TRBJ1-6; abundance: -; d_gene: -; CDR3nt: TGTGCCTGGAGCCCCGGCCAAAATTCACCCCTCCACTTT; CDR3aa: CAWSPGQNSPLHF
v_gene: TRBV25-1; j_gene: TRBJ1-5; abundance: -; d_gene: TRBD1; CDR3nt: TGTGCCAGCAGTGCTAGCCGGGACAGTAGGCGCAATCAGCCCCAGCATTTT; CDR3aa: CASSASRDSRRNQPQHF
v_gene: TRBV10-3; j_gene: TRBJ2-7; abundance: many; d_gene: TRBD2; CDR3nt: TGTGCCACTAGCGGGACTAGCGGGGCCGAGCAGTACTTC; CDR3aa: CATSGTSGAEQYF
v_gene: TRBV20-1; j_gene: TRBJ1-4; abundance: many; d_gene: TRBD1; CDR3nt: TGCAGTGCTAGGGAGGACAGGGCTGGCGAAAAACTGTTTTTT; CDR3aa: CSAREDRAGEKLFF
v_gene: TRBV7-9; j_gene: TRBJ2-7; abundance: many; d_gene: -; CDR3nt: TGTGCCAGCAGCTCGGGTGGTAACGAGCAGTACTTC; CDR3aa: CASSSGGNEQYF
v_gene: TRBV2; j_gene: TRBJ1-2; abundance: many; d_gene: TRBD1; CDR3nt: TGTGCCAGCAGGCGGAGCAGGGGGCGATCCTCTGGTGGCTACACCTTC; CDR3aa: CASRRSRGRSSGGYTF
v_gene: TRBV6-5; j_gene: TRBJ2-5; abundance: -; d_gene: TRBD1; CDR3nt: TGTGCCAGCAGTTTATCGTACCCCGGGACAGGGAGGGAGACCCAGTACTTC; CDR3aa: CASSLSYPGTGRETQYF
v_gene: TRBV2; j_gene: TRBJ2-7; abundance: -; d_gene: -; CDR3nt: TGTGCCAGCAGCGGGTTTGGGCCCTACGAGCAGTACTTC; CDR3aa: CASSGFGPYEQYF
v_gene: TRBV9; j_gene: TRBJ1-6; abundance: -; d_gene: -; CDR3nt: TGTGCCAGCAGCGTAGTTACAGATTCACCCCTCCACTTT; CDR3aa: CASSVVTDSPLHF
v_gene: TRBV6-5; j_gene: TRBJ2-5; abundance: -; d_gene: -; CDR3nt: TGTGCCAGCCCAAGCTCAGGGCGAGAAGAGACCCAGTACTTC; CDR3aa: CASPSSGREETQYF
v_gene: TRBV10-3; j_gene: TRBJ1-1; abundance: -; d_gene: -; CDR3nt: TGTGCCAGCGTGGGGGTGAACACTGAAGCTTTCTTT; CDR3aa: CASVGVNTEAFF
v_gene: TRBV10-3; j_gene: TRBJ2-7; abundance: many; d_gene: -; CDR3nt: TGTGCCATCAGTGAGTCGAGATACGAGCAGTACTTC; CDR3aa: CAISESRYEQYF
v_gene: TRBV7-4; j_gene: TRBJ2-2; abundance: few; d_gene: TRBD1; CDR3nt: TGTGCCAGCAGCTTCCGGGACAGGCGGTACACCGGGGAGCTGTTTTTT; CDR3aa: CASSFRDRRYTGELFF
v_gene: TRBV5-4; j_gene: TRBJ1-2; abundance: -; d_gene: -; CDR3nt: TGTGCCAGCAGCTCCGACACGGAGCACGGCTACACCTTC; CDR3aa: CASSSDTEHGYTF
v_gene: TRBV2; j_gene: TRBJ2-7; abundance: -; d_gene: TRBD1; CDR3nt: TGTGCCAGCAGCAGCCGGACAGGGGGCCTCGAGCAGTACTTC; CDR3aa: CASSSRTGGLEQYF
v_gene: TRBV5-1; j_gene: TRBJ1-1; abundance: few; d_gene: -; CDR3nt: TGCGCCAGCAGCCAAGTAAGGGCGTCTGAAGCTTTCTTT; CDR3aa: CASSQVRASEAFF
v_gene: TRBV5-1; j_gene: TRBJ1-4; abundance: -; d_gene: -; CDR3nt: TGCGCCAGCAGTACCGGGGTGACTAATGAAAAACTGTTTTTT; CDR3aa: CASSTGVTNEKLFF
v_gene: TRBV14; j_gene: TRBJ1-5; abundance: -; d_gene: TRBD1; CDR3nt: TGTGCCAGCAGCGCCGACAGGGGAGGCCAGCCCCAGCATTTT; CDR3aa: CASSADRGGQPQHF
v_gene: TRBV10-2; j_gene: TRBJ1-2; abundance: -; d_gene: -; CDR3nt: TGTGCCAGCAGTTACTCAGGTGTTAGGGGCTACACCTTC; CDR3aa: CASSYSGVRGYTF
v_gene: TRBV7-9; j_gene: TRBJ1-2; abundance: few; d_gene: -; CDR3nt: TGTGCCAGCGCTGAGGGGCGACGAAACTATGGCTACACCTTC; CDR3aa: CASAEGRRNYGYTF
v_gene: TRBV2; j_gene: TRBJ2-7; abundance: few; d_gene: -; CDR3nt: TGTGCCAGCACCAGAGGGAAGAGCTCCTACGAGCAGTACTTC; CDR3aa: CASTRGKSSYEQYF
v_gene: TRBV15; j_gene: TRBJ2-5; abundance: -; d_gene: TRBD1; CDR3nt: TGTGCCACCAGCTCGGGGACAGGGGGGGAGACCCAGTACTTC; CDR3aa: CATSSGTGGETQYF
v_gene: TRBV2; j_gene: TRBJ2-5; abundance: -; d_gene: TRBD1; CDR3nt: TGTGCCAGCGTTCCCCGGGACAGACAAGAGACCCAGTACTTC; CDR3aa: CASVPRDRQETQYF
v_gene: TRBV10-2; j_gene: TRBJ2-5; abundance: -; d_gene: -; CDR3nt: TGCGCCAGCAGTGAAGGCCTCCGGGGAGAGACCCAGTACTTC; CDR3aa: CASSEGLRGETQYF
v_gene: TRBV25-1; j_gene: TRBJ2-2; abundance: -; d_gene: -; CDR3nt: TGTGCCAGCAGTTACTCTGGGAGTAACACCGGGGAGCTGTTTTTT; CDR3aa: CASSYSGSNTGELFF
v_gene: TRBV7-9; j_gene: TRBJ1-2; abundance: many; d_gene: TRBD1; CDR3nt: TGTGCCAGCAGCTTAGCCAACAGGGGGCTTGAGCATGGCTACACCTTC; CDR3aa: CASSLANRGLEHGYTF
v_gene: TRBV7-6; j_gene: TRBJ2-7; abundance: few; d_gene: -; CDR3nt: TGTGCCAGCAGCTTATCGCCAGTTACCTACGAGCAGTACTTC; CDR3aa: CASSLSPVTYEQYF
v_gene: TRBV7-8; j_gene: TRBJ2-7; abundance: few; d_gene: TRBD1; CDR3nt: TGTGCCAGCAGCTTAGCTAGAGGACAGGGCTACGAGCAGTACTTC; CDR3aa: CASSLARGQGYEQYF
v_gene: TRBV9; j_gene: TRBJ1-5; abundance: many; d_gene: -; CDR3nt: TGTGCCAGCAGCGTAGGGGCAGAACATCAGCCCCAGCATTTT; CDR3aa: CASSVGAEHQPQHF
v_gene: TRBV2; j_gene: TRBJ1-2; abundance: many; d_gene: -; CDR3nt: TGTGCCAGCAGTGAGGGCCGGTATGGCTACACCTTC; CDR3aa: CASSEGRYGYTF
v_gene: TRBV7-9; j_gene: TRBJ2-7; abundance: many; d_gene: -; CDR3nt: TGTGCCAGCAGCTTAGAAGCGGAGACTTCCTACGAGCAGTACTTC; CDR3aa: CASSLEAETSYEQYF
v_gene: TRBV24-1; j_gene: TRBJ2-6; abundance: -; d_gene: TRBD1; CDR3nt: TGTGCCACCAGTGATCCGGGACAGGGTGTCGGATCTGGGGCCAACGTCCTGACTTTC; CDR3aa: CATSDPGQGVGSGANVLTF
v_gene: TRBV7-9; j_gene: TRBJ1-1; abundance: many; d_gene: -; CDR3nt: TGTGCCAGCAGCCTTTACGGGACGGCGAACACTGAAGCTTTCTTT; CDR3aa: CASSLYGTANTEAFF
v_gene: TRBV7-9; j_gene: TRBJ2-6; abundance: -; d_gene: -; CDR3nt: TGTGCCAGCCCTCACGCACAGGACGGCCAGGCTCGAGGGGCCAACGTCCTGACTTTC; CDR3aa: CASPHAQDGQARGANVLTF
v_gene: TRBV9; j_gene: TRBJ1-1; abundance: -; d_gene: -; CDR3nt: TGTGCCAGCAGCCCCCTTTCAGGGAACACTGAAGCTTTCTTT; CDR3aa: CASSPLSGNTEAFF
v_gene: TRBV5-5; j_gene: TRBJ1-5; abundance: -; d_gene: -; CDR3nt: TGTGCCAGCAGCCTACATCAGGGGTACAATCAGCCCCAGCATTTT; CDR3aa: CASSLHQGYNQPQHF